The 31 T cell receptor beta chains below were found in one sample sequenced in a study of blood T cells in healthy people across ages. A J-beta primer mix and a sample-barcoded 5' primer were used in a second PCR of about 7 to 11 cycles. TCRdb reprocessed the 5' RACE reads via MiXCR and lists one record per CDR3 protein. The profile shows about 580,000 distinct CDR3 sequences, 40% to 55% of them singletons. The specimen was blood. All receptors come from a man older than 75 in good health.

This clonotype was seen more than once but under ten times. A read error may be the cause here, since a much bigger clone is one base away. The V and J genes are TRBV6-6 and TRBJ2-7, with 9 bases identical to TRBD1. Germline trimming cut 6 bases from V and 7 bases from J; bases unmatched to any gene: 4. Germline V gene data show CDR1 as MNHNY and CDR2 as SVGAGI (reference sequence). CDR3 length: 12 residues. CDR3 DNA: TGTGCCAGCAGAACAGGGGGCAATGAGCAGTACTTC. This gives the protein CASRTGGNEQYF.

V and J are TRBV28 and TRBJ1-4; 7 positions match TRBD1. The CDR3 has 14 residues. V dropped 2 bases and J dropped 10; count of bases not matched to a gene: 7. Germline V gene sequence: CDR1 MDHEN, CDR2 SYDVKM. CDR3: CASSLNDRVGKLFF. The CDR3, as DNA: TGTGCCAGCAGTTTAAACGACAGGGTTGGAAAACTGTTTTTT.

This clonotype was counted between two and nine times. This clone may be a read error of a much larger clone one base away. CDR3: CASRRGASNYNEQFF. For the CDR3, the DNA is TGTGCCAGCAGGCGGGGGGCTAGCAACTACAATGAGCAGTTCTTC. The chain uses TRBV6-5 and TRBJ2-1; 8 nucleotides match TRBD2. Germline lookup yields CDR1 MNHEY and CDR2 SVGAGI. With V trimmed by 6 bases and J by 3 bases, 7 bases remained unmatched. The CDR3 extends over 15 amino acids.

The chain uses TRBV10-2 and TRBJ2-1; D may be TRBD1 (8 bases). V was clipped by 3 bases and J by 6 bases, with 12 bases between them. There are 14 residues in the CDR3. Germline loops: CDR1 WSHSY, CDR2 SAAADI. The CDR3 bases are TGCGCCAGCAGTGAACAGGGGGGGCTCAATGAGCAGTTCTTC. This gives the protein CASSEQGGLNEQFF.

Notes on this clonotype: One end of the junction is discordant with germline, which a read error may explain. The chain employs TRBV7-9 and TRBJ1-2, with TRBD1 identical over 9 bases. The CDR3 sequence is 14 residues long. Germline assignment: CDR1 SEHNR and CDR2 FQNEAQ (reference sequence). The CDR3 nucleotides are TGTGCCGGCAGCCAAACAGGGGGCGACTATGGCTACACCTTC. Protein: CAGSQTGGDYGYTF.

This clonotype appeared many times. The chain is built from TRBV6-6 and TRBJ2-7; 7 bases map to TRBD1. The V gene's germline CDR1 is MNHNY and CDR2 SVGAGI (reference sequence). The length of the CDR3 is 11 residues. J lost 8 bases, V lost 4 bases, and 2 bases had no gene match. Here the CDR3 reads CASSLGQQQYF. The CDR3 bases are TGTGCCAGCAGTTTGGGACAGCAGCAGTACTTC.

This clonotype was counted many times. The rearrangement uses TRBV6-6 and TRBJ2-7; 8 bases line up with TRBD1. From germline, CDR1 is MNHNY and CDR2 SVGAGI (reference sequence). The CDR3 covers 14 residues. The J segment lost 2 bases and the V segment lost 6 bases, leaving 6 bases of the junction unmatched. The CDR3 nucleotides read TGTGCCAGCAGGGTACGGGACAGGCCCTACGAGCAGTACTTC. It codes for CASRVRDRPYEQYF.

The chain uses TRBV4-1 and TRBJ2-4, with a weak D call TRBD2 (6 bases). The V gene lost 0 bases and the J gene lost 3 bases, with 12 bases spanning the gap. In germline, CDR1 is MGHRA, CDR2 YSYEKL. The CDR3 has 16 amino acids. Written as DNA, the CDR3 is TGCGCCAGCAGCCAAGATCCACGGCGGGGCAAAAACATTCAGTACTTC. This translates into CASSQDPRRGKNIQYF.

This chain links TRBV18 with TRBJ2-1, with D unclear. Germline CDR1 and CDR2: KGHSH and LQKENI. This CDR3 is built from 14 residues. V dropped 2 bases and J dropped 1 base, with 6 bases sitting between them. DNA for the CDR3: TGTGCCAGCTCACCAGACCCTTCCTACAATGAGCAGTTCTTC. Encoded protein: CASSPDPSYNEQFF.

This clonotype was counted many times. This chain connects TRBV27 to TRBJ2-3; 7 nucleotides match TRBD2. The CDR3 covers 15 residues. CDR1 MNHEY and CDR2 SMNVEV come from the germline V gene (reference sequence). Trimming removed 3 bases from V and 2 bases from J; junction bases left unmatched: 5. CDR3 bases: TGTGCCAGCAGTTTGGCGACTAGCTTCACAGATACGCAGTATTTT. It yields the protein CASSLATSFTDTQYF.

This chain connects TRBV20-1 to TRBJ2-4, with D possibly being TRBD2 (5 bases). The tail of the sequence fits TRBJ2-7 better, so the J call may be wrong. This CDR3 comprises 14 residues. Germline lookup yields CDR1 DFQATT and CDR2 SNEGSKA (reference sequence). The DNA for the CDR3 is TGCAGTGCACCCGGGGTGCTTGGTTCCTACGAGCAGTACTTC. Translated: CSAPGVLGSYEQYF.

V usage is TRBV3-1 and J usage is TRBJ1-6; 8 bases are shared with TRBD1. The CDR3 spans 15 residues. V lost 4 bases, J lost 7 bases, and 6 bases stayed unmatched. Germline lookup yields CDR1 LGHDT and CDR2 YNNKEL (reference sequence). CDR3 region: CASSRTGSGNSPLHF. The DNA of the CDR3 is TGTGCCAGCAGCCGGACAGGGTCCGGGAATTCACCCCTCCACTTT. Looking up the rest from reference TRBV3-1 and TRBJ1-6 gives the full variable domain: DTAVSQTPKYLVTQMGNDKSIKCEQNLGHDTMYWYKQDSKKFLKIMFSYNNKELIINETVPNRFSPKSPDKAHLNLHINSLELGDSAVYFCASSRTGSGNSPLHFGNGTRLTVT.

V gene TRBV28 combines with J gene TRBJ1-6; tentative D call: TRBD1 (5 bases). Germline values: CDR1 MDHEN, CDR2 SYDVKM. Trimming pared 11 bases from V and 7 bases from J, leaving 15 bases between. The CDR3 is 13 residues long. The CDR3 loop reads CASAGRDNSPLHF. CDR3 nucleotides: TGTGCCTCTGCGGGACGGGACAATTCACCCCTCCACTTT.

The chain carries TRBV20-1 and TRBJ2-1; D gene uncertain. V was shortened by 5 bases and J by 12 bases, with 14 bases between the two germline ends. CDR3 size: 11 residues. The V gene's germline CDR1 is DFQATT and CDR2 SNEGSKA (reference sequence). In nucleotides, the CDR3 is TGCAGTGCTGCCCCCGCCTCCGGGCAGTTCTTC. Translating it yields CSAAPASGQFF.

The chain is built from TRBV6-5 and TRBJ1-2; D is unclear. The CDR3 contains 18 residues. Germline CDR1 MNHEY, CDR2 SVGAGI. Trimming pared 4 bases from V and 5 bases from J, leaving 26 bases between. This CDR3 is CASSCSSIRARIGYGYTF. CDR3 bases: TGTGCCAGCAGTTGCTCGAGTATTCGTGCGAGAATTGGATATGGCTACACCTTC.

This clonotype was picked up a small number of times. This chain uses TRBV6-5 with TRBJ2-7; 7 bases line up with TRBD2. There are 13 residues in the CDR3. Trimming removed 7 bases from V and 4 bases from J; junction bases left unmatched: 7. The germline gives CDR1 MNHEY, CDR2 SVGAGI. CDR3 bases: TGTGCCAGCACTCAGCGGGACGGGTACGAGCAGTACTTC. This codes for CASTQRDGYEQYF.

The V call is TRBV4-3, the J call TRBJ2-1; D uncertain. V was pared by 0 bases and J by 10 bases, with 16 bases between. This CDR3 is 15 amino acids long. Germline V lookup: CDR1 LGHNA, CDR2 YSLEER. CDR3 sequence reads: CASSQDGASQAEQFF. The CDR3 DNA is TGCGCCAGCAGCCAAGATGGAGCCTCCCAGGCAGAGCAGTTCTTC.

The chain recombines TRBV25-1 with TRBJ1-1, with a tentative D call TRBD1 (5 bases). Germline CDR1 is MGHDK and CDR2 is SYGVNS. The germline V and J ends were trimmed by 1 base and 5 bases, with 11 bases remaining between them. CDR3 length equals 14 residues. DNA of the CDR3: TGTGCCAGCAGTGAATCGGGGGGTCGTACTGAAGCTTTCTTT. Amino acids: CASSESGGRTEAFF.

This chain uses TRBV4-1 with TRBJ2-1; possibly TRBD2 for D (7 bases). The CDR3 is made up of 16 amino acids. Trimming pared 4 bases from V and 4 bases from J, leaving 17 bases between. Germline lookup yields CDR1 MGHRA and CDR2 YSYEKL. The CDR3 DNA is TGCGCCAGCAGCCCCGGTGGTGGGGGGGCATACAATGAGCAGTTCTTC. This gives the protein CASSPGGGGAYNEQFF.

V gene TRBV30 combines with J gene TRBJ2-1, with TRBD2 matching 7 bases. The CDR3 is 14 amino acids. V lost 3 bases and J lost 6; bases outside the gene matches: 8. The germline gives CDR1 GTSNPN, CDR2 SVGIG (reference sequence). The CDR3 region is CAWSVGTMSNEQFF. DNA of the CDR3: TGTGCCTGGAGCGTCGGGACTATGAGCAATGAGCAGTTCTTC.

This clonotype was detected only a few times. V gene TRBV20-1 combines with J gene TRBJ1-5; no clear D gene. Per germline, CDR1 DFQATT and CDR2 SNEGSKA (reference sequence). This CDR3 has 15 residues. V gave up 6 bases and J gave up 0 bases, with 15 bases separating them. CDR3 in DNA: TGCAGTGCCCACAACGACGGTAATAGCAATCAGCCCCAGCATTTT. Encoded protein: CSAHNDGNSNQPQHF.

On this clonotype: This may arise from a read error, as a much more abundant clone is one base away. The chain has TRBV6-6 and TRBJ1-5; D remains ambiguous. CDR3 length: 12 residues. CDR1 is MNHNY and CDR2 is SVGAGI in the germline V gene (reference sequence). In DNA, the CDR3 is TGTGCCGGCAGTTACGACAATCAGCCCCAGCATTTT. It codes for CAGSYDNQPQHF.

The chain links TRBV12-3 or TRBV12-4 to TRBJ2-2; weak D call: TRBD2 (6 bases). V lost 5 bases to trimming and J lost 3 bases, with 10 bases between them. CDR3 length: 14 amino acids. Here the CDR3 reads CASSVEGYTGELFF. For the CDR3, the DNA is TGTGCCAGCAGTGTGGAGGGTTACACCGGGGAGCTGTTTTTT.

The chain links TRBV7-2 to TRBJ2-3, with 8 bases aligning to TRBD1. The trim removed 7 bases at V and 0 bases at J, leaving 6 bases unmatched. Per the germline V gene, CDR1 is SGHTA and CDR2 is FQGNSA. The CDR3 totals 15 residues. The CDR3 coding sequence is TGTGCCAGCACCCTTTGGACAGGGAGCACAGATACGCAGTATTTT. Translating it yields CASTLWTGSTDTQYF.

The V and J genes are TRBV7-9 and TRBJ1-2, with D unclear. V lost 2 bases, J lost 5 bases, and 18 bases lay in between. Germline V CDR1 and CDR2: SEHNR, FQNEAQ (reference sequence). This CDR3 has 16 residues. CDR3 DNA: TGTGCCAGCAGCTTACCACGGGCAGGAAGGGAATATGGCTACACCTTC. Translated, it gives CASSLPRAGREYGYTF.

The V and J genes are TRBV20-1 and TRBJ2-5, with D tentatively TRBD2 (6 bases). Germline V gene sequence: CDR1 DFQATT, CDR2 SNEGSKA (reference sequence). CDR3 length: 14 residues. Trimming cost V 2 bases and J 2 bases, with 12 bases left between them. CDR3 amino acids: CSARTSGFQETQYF. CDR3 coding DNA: TGCAGTGCTAGAACGAGCGGGTTTCAAGAGACCCAGTACTTC.

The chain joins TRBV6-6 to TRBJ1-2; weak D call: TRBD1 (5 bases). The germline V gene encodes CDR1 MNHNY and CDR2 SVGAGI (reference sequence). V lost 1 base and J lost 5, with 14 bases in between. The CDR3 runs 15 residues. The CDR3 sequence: CASSYLRAEGYGYTF. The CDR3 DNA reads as TGTGCCAGCAGTTACTTAAGGGCGGAGGGGTATGGCTACACCTTC.

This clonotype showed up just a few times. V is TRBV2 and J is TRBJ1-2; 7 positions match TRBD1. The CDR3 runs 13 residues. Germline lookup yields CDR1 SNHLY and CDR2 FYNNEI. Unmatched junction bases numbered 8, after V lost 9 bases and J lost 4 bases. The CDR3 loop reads CARGGTAPYGYTF. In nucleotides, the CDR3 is TGTGCCAGAGGAGGGACAGCACCCTATGGCTACACCTTC.

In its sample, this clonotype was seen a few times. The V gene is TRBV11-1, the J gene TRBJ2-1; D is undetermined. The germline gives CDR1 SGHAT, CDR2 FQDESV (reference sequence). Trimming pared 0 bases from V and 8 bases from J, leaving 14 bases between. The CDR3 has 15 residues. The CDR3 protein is CASSLADNPLYEQFF. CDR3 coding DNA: TGTGCCAGCAGCTTAGCCGACAATCCGCTGTATGAGCAGTTCTTC.

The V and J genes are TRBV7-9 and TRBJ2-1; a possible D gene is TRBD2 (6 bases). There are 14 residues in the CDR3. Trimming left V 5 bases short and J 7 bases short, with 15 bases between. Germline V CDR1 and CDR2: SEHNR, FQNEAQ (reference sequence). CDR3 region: CASSPWDLGNEQFF. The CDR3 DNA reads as TGTGCCAGCAGCCCGTGGGACTTGGGGAATGAGCAGTTCTTC. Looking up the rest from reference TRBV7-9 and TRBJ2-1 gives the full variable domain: DTGVSQNPRHKITKRGQNVTFRCDPISEHNRLYWYRQTLGQGPEFLTYFQNEAQLEKSRLLSDRFSAERPKGSFSTLEIQRTEQGDSAMYLCASSPWDLGNEQFFGPGTRLTVL.

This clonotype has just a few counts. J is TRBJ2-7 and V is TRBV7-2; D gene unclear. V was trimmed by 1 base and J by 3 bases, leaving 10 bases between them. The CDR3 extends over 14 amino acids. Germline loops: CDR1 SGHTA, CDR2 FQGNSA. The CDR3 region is CASSLGSTLYEQYF. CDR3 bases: TGTGCCAGCAGCTTAGGCTCAACCCTCTACGAGCAGTACTTC.